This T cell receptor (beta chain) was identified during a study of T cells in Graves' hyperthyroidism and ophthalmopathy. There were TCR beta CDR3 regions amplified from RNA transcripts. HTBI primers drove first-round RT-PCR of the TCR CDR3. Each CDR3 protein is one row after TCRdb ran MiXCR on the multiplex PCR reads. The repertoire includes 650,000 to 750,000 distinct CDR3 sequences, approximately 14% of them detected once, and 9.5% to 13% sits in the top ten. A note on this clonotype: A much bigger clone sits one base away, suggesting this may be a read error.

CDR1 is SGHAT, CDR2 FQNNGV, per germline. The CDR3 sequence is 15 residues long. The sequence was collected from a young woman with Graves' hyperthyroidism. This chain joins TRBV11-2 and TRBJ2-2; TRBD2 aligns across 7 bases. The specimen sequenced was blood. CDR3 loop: CASSLSGMNTGELSF. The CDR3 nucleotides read TGTGCCAGCAGCTTGAGCGGGATGAACACCGGGGAGCTGTCTTTT.